The 31 T cell receptor beta chains given below trace back to one sample, sequenced in a study of blood T cells in healthy people across ages (dated by TCRdb to between 2014 and 2016). The library was produced with 5' RACE. The instrument was an Illumina HiSeq 2500. A second PCR of roughly 7 to 11 cycles was performed with a sample-barcoded 5' primer and a J-beta primer mix. Using fastp trimming at Q25 and MiXCR clonotype assembly, TCRdb reanalyzed the public sequencing data and kept in-frame beta chains. Each CDR3 protein appears once, grouped with its most common genes and DNA. For this sample the table gives roughly 900,000 distinct CDR3 sequences, of which around 48% were detected only once. The ten most abundant clones make up around an eighth of the sample. The sample taken for sequencing was blood. The receptors derive from a man aged 30 to 45 in good health.

This clonotype showed up just a few times. J is TRBJ1-4 and V is TRBV15, with D perhaps matching TRBD1 (6 bases). The CDR3 is made up of 14 amino acids. Trimming pared 6 bases from V and 0 bases from J, leaving 8 bases between. Germline CDR1 LNHNV, CDR2 YYDKDF (reference sequence). CDR3 in DNA: TGTGCCACCAGGTACAGGGCAACTAATGAAAAACTGTTTTTT. It is translated as CATRYRATNEKLFF.

This clonotype showed up just a few times. The genes are TRBV4-3 and TRBJ2-1; D is undetermined. V gave up 0 bases and J gave up 2 bases, with 8 bases separating them. The CDR3 extends over 15 amino acids. Per germline, CDR1 LGHNA and CDR2 YSLEER. The DNA for the CDR3 is TGCGCCAGCAGCCAAGATAGAGAGCCCTACAATGAGCAGTTCTTC. This translates into CASSQDREPYNEQFF.

This clonotype was observed once. This chain joins TRBV27 and TRBJ2-6; D is perhaps TRBD1 (5 bases). Germline V gene data show CDR1 as MNHEY and CDR2 as SMNVEV (reference sequence). The V and J ends lost 8 bases and 0 bases respectively, with 17 bases between them. CDR3 length: 17 amino acids. This CDR3 is CASSKGIGRSGANVLTF. The CDR3 nucleotides read TGTGCCAGCTCAAAGGGGATAGGTCGCTCTGGGGCCAACGTCCTGACTTTC.

This rearrangement joins TRBV15 to TRBJ1-1, with D uncertain. V was trimmed by 3 bases and J by 0 bases, leaving 11 bases between them. The germline V gene has CDR1 LNHNV and CDR2 YYDKDF (reference sequence). This CDR3 has 15 amino acids. CDR3 amino acids: CATSRDAGLNTEAFF. The CDR3 DNA reads TGTGCCACCAGCAGGGATGCGGGCCTGAACACTGAAGCTTTCTTT.

This clonotype was counted only a few times. The chain links TRBV7-6 to TRBJ2-5; TRBD1 is a possible D gene (6 bases). Trimming shortened V by 0 bases and J by 8 bases, and 13 bases separated the two germline ends. Looked up from germline, CDR1 is SGHVS and CDR2 is FNYEAQ. CDR3 length: 14 residues. The CDR3 region has the DNA TGTGCCAGCAGCTTAGCTTCAGGGGACCCCACCCAGTACTTC. Amino acid sequence: CASSLASGDPTQYF. The variable domain in full, completed from reference TRBV7-6 and TRBJ2-5, reads GAGVSQSPRYKVTKRGQDVALRCDPISGHVSLYWYRQALGQGPEFLTYFNYEAQQDKSGLPNDRFSAERPEGSISTLTIQRTEQRDSAMYRCASSLASGDPTQYFGPGTRLLVL.

The chain carries TRBV7-8 and TRBJ2-1; 10 bases fit TRBD1. Germline CDR1 and CDR2: SGHVS and FQNEAQ. The trim removed 8 bases at V and 5 bases at J, leaving 9 bases unmatched. CDR3 length equals 15 residues. The CDR3 sequence is CASAQRDRGHNEQFF. CDR3 nucleotide sequence: TGTGCCAGCGCCCAAAGGGACAGGGGTCACAATGAGCAGTTCTTC. Supplemented by reference TRBV7-8 and TRBJ2-1, the full variable domain reads GAGVSQSPRYKVAKRGQDVALRCDPISGHVSLFWYQQALGQGPEFLTYFQNEAQLDKSGLPSDRFFAERPEGSVSTLKIQRTQQEDSAVYLCASAQRDRGHNEQFFGPGTRLTVL.

The rearrangement joins TRBV2 to TRBJ2-1; tentatively, D is TRBD1 or TRBD2 (5 bases each). The CDR3 is made up of 15 amino acids. Trimming cost V 5 bases and J 2 bases, with 13 bases left between them. Germline V CDR1 and CDR2: SNHLY, FYNNEI. This CDR3 is CASSFRDPTYNEQFF. Written as DNA, the CDR3 is TGTGCCAGCAGTTTCCGGGACCCGACCTACAATGAGCAGTTCTTC.

J is TRBJ2-5 and V is TRBV3-1, with D hard to call. The V end was cut by 1 base, the J end by 2 bases, with 14 bases between. This CDR3 has 16 residues. Germline lookup yields CDR1 LGHDT and CDR2 YNNKEL (reference sequence). The CDR3 region is CASSQGMRLYQETQYF. The CDR3 nucleotides are TGTGCCAGCAGCCAAGGAATGCGATTATATCAAGAGACCCAGTACTTC.

This clonotype was observed a single time. This may stem from a read error, because a much larger clone lies one nucleotide away. The chain couples TRBV4-2 to TRBJ1-2; D ambiguous. Germline CDR1 and CDR2: LGHNA and YNFKEQ. CDR3 length: 12 residues. The CDR3 nucleotides are TGTGCCAGCAGCCAAGAATCCTATGGCTGCACCTTC. Translation: CASSQESYGCTF.

The CDR3 region has the DNA TGTGCCAGCAGTCATCAGGCTGTGACGCTTAATAATGAGCAGTTCTTC. This gives the protein CASSHQAVTLNNEQFF. The chain joins TRBV6-2 or TRBV6-3 to TRBJ2-1; no clear D gene. V shed 5 bases and J shed 7 bases, with 21 bases lying between them. The CDR3 runs 16 residues. Germline CDR1 and CDR2: MNHEY and SVGEGT.

In this sample, this clonotype turned up once. The chain uses TRBV7-9 and TRBJ1-2; the D is unclear. Germline CDR1 and CDR2: SEHNR and FQNEAQ (reference sequence). CDR3 length: 12 residues. Trimming took 4 bases from V and 7 from J, leaving 10 bases between them. CDR3 coding DNA: TGTGCCAGCAGCTCACCCACGAGTGGCTACACCTTC. Residues: CASSSPTSGYTF.

The gene calls are TRBV7-2 and TRBJ2-1, with 8 bases aligning to TRBD2. J lost 6 bases, V lost 8 bases, and 12 bases had no gene match. Germline values: CDR1 SGHTA, CDR2 FQGNSA. The length of the CDR3 is 15 residues. The CDR3 DNA reads TGTGCCAGCCGCGCCGGGACTAGTGGGGTCAATGAGCAGTTCTTC. Protein: CASRAGTSGVNEQFF. The full variable domain, with the rest looked up from reference TRBV7-2 and TRBJ2-1, is GAGVSQSPSNKVTEKGKDVELRCDPISGHTALYWYRQSLGQGLEFLIYFQGNSAPDKSGLPSDRFSAERTGGSVSTLTIQRTQQEDSAVYLCASRAGTSGVNEQFFGPGTRLTVL.

The V gene is TRBV6-6, the J gene TRBJ2-4; D might be TRBD1 (6 bases). Germline V gene sequence: CDR1 MNHNY, CDR2 SVGAGI (reference sequence). V was cut by 4 bases and J by 1 base, with 14 bases left in between. CDR3 length: 16 amino acids. This chain's CDR3 is CASSSPGEGAKNIQYF. The CDR3 DNA reads TGTGCCAGCAGTTCACCAGGGGAAGGGGCCAAAAACATTCAGTACTTC.

V and J are TRBV4-1 and TRBJ1-1; D gene ambiguous. The CDR3 length is 14 residues. Per germline, CDR1 MGHRA and CDR2 YSYEKL. Trimming pared 4 bases from V and 4 bases from J, leaving 13 bases between. CDR3 sequence: CASSPGIGRTEAFF. CDR3 bases: TGCGCCAGCAGCCCCGGAATCGGGCGCACTGAAGCTTTCTTT.

The rearrangement links TRBV12-3 or TRBV12-4 to TRBJ2-5, with D possibly called TRBD1 or TRBD2 (5 bases each). V was shortened by 5 bases and J by 11 bases, with 24 bases between the two germline ends. The CDR3 totals 15 residues. CDR3 sequence reads: CASSLRDPVYNEQYF. CDR3 DNA sequence: TGTGCCAGCAGTCTACGGGACCCCGTGTACAATGAGCAGTACTTC.

The J gene is TRBJ1-2, the V gene TRBV20-1; TRBD1 matches at 7 bases. V shed 8 bases, J shed 7 bases, and the junction held 13 bases outside the gene matches. This CDR3 contains 13 residues. Germline CDR1 is DFQATT and CDR2 is SNEGSKA (reference sequence). CDR3 in amino acids: CSTQGDSGSGYTF. The CDR3 coding sequence is TGCAGTACCCAGGGGGATTCTGGGTCTGGCTACACCTTC.

Turning to this clonotype: A much larger clonotype is one base distant, so this may be a read error. The chain has TRBV4-1 and TRBJ1-6, with TRBD1 as a possible D gene (6 bases). Per germline, CDR1 MGHRA and CDR2 YSYEKL. Trimming stripped 4 bases from V and 8 bases from J, with 18 bases between. The CDR3 runs 16 residues. CDR3 in amino acids: CASSPGQSPEDSPLHF. Written as DNA, the CDR3 is TGCGCCAGCAGCCCCGGACAGTCTCCTGAGGATTCACCCCTCCACTTT.

This clonotype was counted only a few times. V is TRBV4-2 and J is TRBJ2-7; 7 bases map to TRBD2. J was trimmed by 2 bases and V by 0 bases; bases with no gene match: 4. The CDR3 sequence is 15 residues long. Per the germline V gene, CDR1 is LGHNA and CDR2 is YNFKEQ. CDR3 nucleotide sequence: TGTGCCAGCAGCCAAGATTCTAGCGGTACCTACGAGCAGTACTTC. Protein: CASSQDSSGTYEQYF.

Only a few counts were recorded for this clonotype. The chain employs TRBV18 and TRBJ2-5; D is ambiguous. This CDR3 has 14 residues. Trimming shortened V by 3 bases and J by 2 bases, and 10 bases separated the two germline ends. CDR1 is KGHSH, CDR2 LQKENI, per germline. CDR3 in amino acids: CASSPQIRQETQYF. CDR3 nucleotides: TGTGCCAGCTCACCCCAAATACGGCAAGAGACCCAGTACTTC.

V is TRBV5-1 and J is TRBJ2-1, with TRBD2 identical over 8 bases. Trimming removed 4 bases from V and 6 bases from J; junction bases left unmatched: 12. This CDR3 contains 16 residues. Germline V gives CDR1 SGHRS, CDR2 YFSETQ. The CDR3 coding sequence is TGCGCCAGCAGCGTCTTGTCTTCGGCGGGAGGCAATGAGCAGTTCTTC. Amino acids: CASSVLSSAGGNEQFF.

This clonotype has a count of ten or more. The rearrangement links TRBV20-1 to TRBJ2-3; TRBD2 aligns across 7 bases. CDR1 is DFQATT and CDR2 is SNEGSKA in the germline V gene (reference sequence). V was clipped by 6 bases and J by 2 bases; unmatched bases: 5. The CDR3 runs to 13 residues. The DNA of the CDR3 is TGCAGTGCCCGGGACTACCACACAGATACGCAGTATTTT. Protein product: CSARDYHTDTQYF.

To note about this clonotype: A much larger clone differs by one base, so this may be a read error. This chain joins TRBV6-2 or TRBV6-3 and TRBJ1-5; TRBD1 matches 9 bases. CDR3 length: 17 residues. The V gene end was trimmed by 6 bases and the J gene end by 6 bases; junction bases not matched to a gene: 15. Germline CDR1 MNHEY, CDR2 SVGEGT. The CDR3 spells CASSLAGQGSGSQPQHF. The CDR3 bases are TGTGCCAGCAGCTTAGCCGGACAGGGGTCGGGCAGTCAGCCCCAGCATTTT.

The DNA of the CDR3 is TGTGCCAGCAGAACCGACAGGGACACTGAAGCTTTCTTT. It encodes CASRTDRDTEAFF. This rearrangement joins TRBV6-1 to TRBJ1-1, with TRBD1 matching over 7 bases. With 6 bases clipped from V and 3 bases from J, the junction kept 4 bases outside the gene matches. CDR1 MNHNS and CDR2 SASEGT come from the germline V gene. There are 13 residues in the CDR3.

Here the CDR3 reads CSVKTREGNQPQHF. The CDR3, as DNA: TGCAGCGTTAAGACAAGAGAGGGCAATCAGCCCCAGCATTTT. This chain joins TRBV29-1 and TRBJ1-5; D uncertain. Germline values: CDR1 SQVTM, CDR2 ANQGSEA. This CDR3 is built from 14 residues. Deletions cut 5 bases from V and 2 bases from J, with 13 bases between.

The chain couples TRBV12-3 or TRBV12-4 to TRBJ2-1; 8 bases agree with TRBD1. This CDR3 comprises 13 residues. Unmatched junction bases numbered 11, after V lost 6 bases and J lost 13 bases. The DNA of the CDR3 is TGTGCCAGCAGCAGGACAGGGTTCGAGACCCAGTTCTTC. Its protein is CASSRTGFETQFF.

The V gene is TRBV6-2 or TRBV6-3, the J gene TRBJ1-5; D is unclear. The CDR3 has 15 amino acids. Germline assignment: CDR1 MNHEY and CDR2 SVGEGT. Trimming removed 6 bases from V and 1 base from J, with 13 bases in between. The CDR3 loop is CASRTQETSNQPQHF. The CDR3 DNA reads as TGTGCCAGCAGGACGCAGGAGACCAGCAATCAGCCCCAGCATTTT.

The chain joins TRBV11-3 to TRBJ1-2, with D possibly matching TRBD1 (5 bases). Trimming shortened V by 8 bases and J by 4 bases, and 23 bases separated the two germline ends. Germline V lookup: CDR1 SGHNT, CDR2 YENEEA. CDR3 size: 16 residues. This CDR3 reads CASGPSGGRASYGYTF. The CDR3 region has the DNA TGTGCCAGCGGCCCGAGTGGTGGCAGGGCAAGCTATGGCTACACCTTC.

This clonotype was recorded at least ten times. The chain combines TRBV3-1 with TRBJ2-3; 14 bases agree with TRBD2. J gave up 3 bases and V 5 bases, and 10 bases lay outside the gene matches. The germline gives CDR1 LGHDT, CDR2 YNNKEL (reference sequence). CDR3 size: 18 residues. CDR3 bases: TGTGCCAGCAGCTCAAGACTAGCGGGGGGGCGATTGACAGATACGCAGTATTTT. Translated: CASSSRLAGGRLTDTQYF.

This sequence joins TRBV28 and TRBJ1-5; 9 bases align to TRBD1. This CDR3 is 16 amino acids long. The V and J ends lost 4 bases and 1 base, in that order; junction bases with no gene match: 5. Per the germline V gene, CDR1 is MDHEN and CDR2 is SYDVKM. The CDR3, as DNA: TGTGCCAGCAGTTATCCGGGACAGGGAAGCAATCAGCCCCAGCATTTT. It encodes CASSYPGQGSNQPQHF.

This clonotype was seen a few times. The V and J genes are TRBV28 and TRBJ2-2; 11 nucleotides match TRBD2. J lost 8 bases, V lost 5 bases, and 7 bases had no gene match. CDR1 and CDR2 from the germline V gene are MDHEN and SYDVKM. CDR3 length: 15 residues. The CDR3 protein is CASSPSRTSGGELFF. The CDR3 region has the DNA TGTGCCAGCAGTCCGTCTCGGACTAGCGGGGGGGAGCTGTTTTTT.

The chain carries TRBV20-1 and TRBJ2-1; 13 positions match TRBD2. With V trimmed by 5 bases and J by 5 bases, 6 bases remained unmatched. CDR1 is DFQATT and CDR2 is SNEGSKA in the germline V gene (reference sequence). This CDR3 has 15 amino acids. CDR3 in amino acids: CSASSLAGGHNEQFF. CDR3 sequence (DNA): TGCAGTGCTTCGTCACTAGCGGGGGGGCACAATGAGCAGTTCTTC.